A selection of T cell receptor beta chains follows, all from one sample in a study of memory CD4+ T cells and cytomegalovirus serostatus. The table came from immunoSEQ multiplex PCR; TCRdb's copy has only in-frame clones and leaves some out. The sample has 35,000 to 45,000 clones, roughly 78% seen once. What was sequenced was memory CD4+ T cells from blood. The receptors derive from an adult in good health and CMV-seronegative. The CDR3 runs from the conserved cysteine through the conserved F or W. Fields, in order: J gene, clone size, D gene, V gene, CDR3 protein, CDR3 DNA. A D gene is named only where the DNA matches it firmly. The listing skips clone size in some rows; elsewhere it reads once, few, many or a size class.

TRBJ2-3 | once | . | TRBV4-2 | CASSYLSGGDITDTQYF | TGTGCCAGCAGCTACCTTTCTGGGGGGGACATCACAGATACGCAGTATTTT
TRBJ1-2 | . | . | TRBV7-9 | CASSLAQGQNGYTF | TGTGCCAGCAGCTTAGCGCAGGGGCAGAATGGCTACACCTTC
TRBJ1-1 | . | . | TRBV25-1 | CASISRQGTTEAFF | TGTGCCAGCATCTCTCGGCAGGGCACCACTGAAGCTTTCTTT
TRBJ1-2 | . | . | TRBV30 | CAWSGGQAGGYTF | TGTGCCTGGAGTGGGGGGCAGGCTGGTGGCTACACCTTC
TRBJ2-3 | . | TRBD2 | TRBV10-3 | CAISRTSGVDTQYF | TGTGCCATCAGTAGGACTAGCGGGGTTGATACGCAGTATTTT
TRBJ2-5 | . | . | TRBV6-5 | CASSYISQETQYF | TGTGCCAGCAGTTACATTTCACAAGAGACCCAGTACTTC
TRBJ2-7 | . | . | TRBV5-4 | CASSSSYEQYF | TGTGCCAGCAGCTCCTCCTACGAGCAGTACTTC
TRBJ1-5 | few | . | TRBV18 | CASSTTFNQPQHF | TGTGCCAGCTCAACCACATTCAATCAGCCCCAGCATTTT
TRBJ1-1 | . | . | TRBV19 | CASSASGMNTEAFF | TGTGCCAGTAGTGCCTCAGGTATGAACACTGAAGCTTTCTTT
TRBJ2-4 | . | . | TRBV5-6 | CASSFTGFRAKNIQYF | TGTGCCAGCAGCTTTACAGGGTTCAGGGCCAAAAACATTCAGTACTTC
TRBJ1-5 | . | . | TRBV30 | CAWSVQGHQPQHF | TGTGCCTGGAGTGTACAGGGCCATCAGCCCCAGCATTTT
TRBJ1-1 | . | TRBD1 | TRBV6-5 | CASRGGAGAFF | TGTGCCAGCAGAGGGGGCGCCGGGGCTTTCTTT
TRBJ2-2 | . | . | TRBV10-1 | CASSERQGGHGELFF | TGCGCCAGCAGTGAACGGCAGGGGGGTCACGGGGAGCTGTTTTTT
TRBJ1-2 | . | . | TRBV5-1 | CASSFNQGGGYTF | TGCGCCAGCAGCTTCAACCAGGGAGGTGGCTACACCTTC
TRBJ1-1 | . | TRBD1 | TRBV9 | CASSVGRGQGTPNTEAFF | TGTGCCAGCAGCGTTGGCCGTGGACAGGGGACCCCGAACACTGAAGCTTTCTTT
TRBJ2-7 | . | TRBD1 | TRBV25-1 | CASSGQGEEQYF | TGTGCCAGCAGCGGACAGGGGGAAGAGCAGTACTTC
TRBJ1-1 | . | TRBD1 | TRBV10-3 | CAISGGQGVGSNTEAFF | TGTGCCATCAGTGGGGGTCAGGGGGTCGGTTCGAACACTGAAGCTTTCTTT
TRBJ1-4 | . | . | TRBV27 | CASSQTNQGPSREKLFF | TGTGCCAGCAGTCAGACAAACCAGGGGCCCTCCAGGGAAAAACTGTTTTTT
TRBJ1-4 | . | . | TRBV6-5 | CASSWAGLKEKLFF | TGTGCCAGCAGTTGGGCGGGCCTTAAGGAAAAACTGTTTTTT
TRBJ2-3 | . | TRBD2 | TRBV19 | CASSIGSGGGTDTQYF | TGTGCCAGTAGTATTGGAAGTGGGGGGGGCACAGATACGCAGTATTTT
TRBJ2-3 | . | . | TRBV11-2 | CASSLRGDGSDTQYF | TGTGCCAGCAGTTTACGTGGGGACGGCTCAGATACGCAGTATTTT
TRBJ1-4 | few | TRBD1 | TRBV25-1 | CASSEYIPGRGPNEKLFF | TGTGCCAGCAGTGAATATATACCGGGGAGGGGGCCCAATGAAAAACTGTTTTTT
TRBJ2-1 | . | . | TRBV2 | CASSEIPYNEQFF | TGTGCCAGCAGTGAGATCCCCTACAATGAGCAGTTCTTC
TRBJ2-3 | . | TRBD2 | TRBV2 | CASLPGLAVDTQYF | TGTGCCAGCCTCCCCGGACTAGCGGTCGATACGCAGTATTTT
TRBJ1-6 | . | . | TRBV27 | CATRQVGTWDNSPLHF | TGTGCCACTCGACAGGTGGGAACTTGGGATAATTCACCCCTCCACTTT
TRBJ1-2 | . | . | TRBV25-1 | CASRETHWKGYTF | TGTGCCAGCAGGGAGACACATTGGAAAGGCTACACCTTC
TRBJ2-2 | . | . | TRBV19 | CASSPRQFGDTGELFF | TGTGCCAGTAGTCCGAGACAGTTCGGGGACACCGGGGAGCTGTTTTTT
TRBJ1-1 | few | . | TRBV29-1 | CSAGQRNTEAFF | TGCAGCGCTGGACAACGGAACACTGAAGCTTTCTTT
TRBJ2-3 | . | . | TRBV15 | CATSRGPTGIDTQYF | TGTGCCACCAGCAGAGGTCCTACAGGGATAGATACGCAGTATTTT
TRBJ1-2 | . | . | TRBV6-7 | CASSYSFQIYGYTF | TGTGCCAGCAGTTACTCGTTTCAGATCTATGGCTACACCTTC